A single sample is the source of the 8 T cell receptor beta chains below, sequenced in a study of response to subunit inactivated influenza vaccine. MiXCR, applied by TCRdb to the RT-PCR reads, yields one record per CDR3 protein. The table records around 760,000 distinct CDR3 sequences, around 13% of them present only once. The sequencing here drew on PBMCs from blood, taken roughly 2 weeks before vaccination. The receptor set was obtained from a man aged 50 or older who received an inactivated influenza vaccine.

This clonotype appeared a few times. The J gene is TRBJ2-3, the V gene TRBV7-9; D is perhaps TRBD1 or TRBD2 (5 bases each). The V end was cut by 5 bases, the J end by 6 bases, with 15 bases between. The CDR3 sequence is 14 residues long. Germline CDR1 SEHNR, CDR2 FQNEAQ (reference sequence). CDR3 DNA sequence: TGTGCCAGCAGCCTTCCGAGGGGAATTGATACGCAGTATTTT. Amino acid sequence: CASSLPRGIDTQYF. Using reference TRBV7-9 and TRBJ2-3 for the parts outside the CDR3, the full variable domain is DTGVSQNPRHKITKRGQNVTFRCDPISEHNRLYWYRQTLGQGPEFLTYFQNEAQLEKSRLLSDRFSAERPKGSFSTLEIQRTEQGDSAMYLCASSLPRGIDTQYFGPGTRLTVL.

The rearrangement joins TRBV5-1 to TRBJ1-1; D is unresolved. CDR3 length: 13 amino acids. The V end lost 2 bases, the J end lost 7 bases, and 12 bases lay between the germline ends. Germline CDR1 and CDR2: SGHRS and YFSETQ. The CDR3 reads CASSFRGGGEAFF. For the CDR3, the DNA is TGCGCCAGCAGCTTTCGGGGAGGAGGTGAAGCTTTCTTT.

This clonotype was seen a few times. CDR3 nucleotide sequence: TGTGCCAGTAGTACGAACGGACTAGCGAGAGAGCAGTACTTC. This translates into CASSTNGLAREQYF. This chain joins TRBV19 and TRBJ2-7, with 9 bases fitting TRBD2. The CDR3 is 14 residues long. Looked up from germline, CDR1 is LNHDA and CDR2 is SQIVND (reference sequence). J was trimmed by 7 bases and V by 4 bases; bases with no gene match: 8.

CDR3 protein: CASSLIPPGQEVSGELFF. The CDR3 bases are TGCGCCAGCAGCTTAATACCCCCGGGACAGGAGGTGTCCGGGGAGCTGTTTTTT. The chain carries TRBV5-1 and TRBJ2-2, with 8 bases matching TRBD1. Trimming at V came to 2 bases and at J to 6 bases, leaving 15 bases not matched to a gene. This CDR3 contains 18 residues. The germline CDR1 and CDR2 sequences are SGHRS and YFSETQ.

This chain connects TRBV20-1 to TRBJ1-6, with D possibly being TRBD1 (5 bases). V was shortened by 3 bases and J by 0 bases, with 15 bases between the two germline ends. Germline lookup yields CDR1 DFQATT and CDR2 SNEGSKA (reference sequence). CDR3 length: 17 residues. The CDR3 loop reads CSARLDSESSYNSPLHF. The CDR3 coding sequence is TGCAGTGCTAGGCTAGACAGTGAAAGCTCCTATAATTCACCCCTCCACTTT.

This clonotype occurred many times. The chain couples TRBV29-1 to TRBJ2-5; tentative D call: TRBD1 (6 bases). The CDR3 is made up of 13 amino acids. Trimming stripped 4 bases from V and 5 bases from J, with 14 bases between. Germline CDR1 and CDR2: SQVTM and ANQGSEA. The CDR3 sequence: CSVVRDNRETQYF. The CDR3, as DNA: TGCAGCGTTGTTAGGGACAACCGGGAGACCCAGTACTTC.

Many counts were recorded for this clonotype. The chain has TRBV5-1 and TRBJ1-1; tentative D call: TRBD1 (6 bases). V gave up 3 bases and J gave up 1 base, with 13 bases separating them. The CDR3 sequence is 15 residues long. The germline gives CDR1 SGHRS, CDR2 YFSETQ. The CDR3 region has the DNA TGCGCCAGCAGCTCTTCCGGGACAACGAACACTGAAGCTTTCTTT. Its translation is CASSSSGTTNTEAFF. The entire variable domain, with the rest obtained from reference TRBV5-1 and TRBJ1-1, is as follows: KAGVTQTPRYLIKTRGQQVTLSCSPISGHRSVSWYQQTPGQGLQFLFEYFSETQRNKGNFPGRFSGRQFSNSRSEMNVSTLELGDSALYLCASSSSGTTNTEAFFGQGTRLTVV.

This clonotype has only a few counts. The chain links TRBV27 to TRBJ2-1, with TRBD1 as a possible D gene (6 bases). V was clipped by 10 bases and J by 8 bases, with 18 bases between them. The germline V gene has CDR1 MNHEY and CDR2 SMNVEV (reference sequence). The CDR3 runs to 13 residues. The CDR3 loop reads CATYRTARDEQFF. The CDR3, as DNA: TGTGCCACCTACCGGACAGCGAGGGATGAGCAGTTCTTC.